This record looks at one TCR beta chain sequence and its context. Its specificity is not known. The sample is drawn from a study of cytotoxic CD8 clonotypes in ibrutinib-treated CLL. Study details: Complete response was seen in 2 patients and partial in approximately 24; about 12 progressed and roughly 14 stayed remitted after a median about six years. Broader study findings: At the start, clonality exceeded age-matched healthy donors and followed circulating CD8+ T-cell counts.

Repertoires were generated with immunoSEQ multiplex PCR, while TCRdb's copy carries only in-frame clones and drops some. The sample consists of 110,000 or so clones, 55% to 75% of them appearing once. Trimming removed 0 bases from V and 4 bases from J, with 16 bases in between. Germline V gives CDR1 SGHDN, CDR2 FVKESK. There are 16 residues in the CDR3. The J gene is TRBJ2-7, the V gene TRBV14, with unresolved D. This clonotype was obtained from a human donor with chronic lymphocytic leukemia. The starting material was PBMCs, obtained after 24 months of ibrutinib treatment. The CDR3 sequence: CASSQDRLTRGYEQYF. DNA for the CDR3: TGTGCCAGCAGCCAAGATCGGTTAACCCGAGGATACGAGCAGTACTTC. Full variable domain (missing parts from reference TRBV14 and TRBJ2-7): EAGVTQFPSHSVIEKGQTVTLRCDPISGHDNLYWYRRVMGKEIKFLLHFVKESKQDESGMPNNRFLAERTGGTYSTLKVQPAELEDSGVYFCASSQDRLTRGYEQYFGPGTRLTVT.